This T cell receptor beta chain was sequenced for a study of T cell changes during pregnancy in multiple sclerosis. The repertoire was sequenced with immunoSEQ multiplex PCR; TCRdb's copy has only in-frame clones and lacks some. The table records approximately 60,000 clones, 87% of them present only once. The CDR3 has 15 amino acids. The germline V gene has CDR1 MGHRA and CDR2 YSYEKL. V trimming: 1 base; J trimming: 6 bases; junction bases outside the gene matches: 7. Input material: peripheral blood from another person, used as feeder cells. The chain joins TRBV4-1 to TRBJ2-7; 9 bases are shared with TRBD2. This sequence originates from a human donor whose cells served as feeder cells for cultures in a pregnancy study. CDR3 DNA: TGCGCCAGCAGCCAAGTGGTAGCGGGGGTCGGCGAGCAGTACTTC. Its protein is CASSQVVAGVGEQYF.